This T cell receptor beta chain was sequenced in a study of blood T cell repertoires in COVID-19. Study-wide context: Material from acute and convalescent COVID-19 was sourced from the United States, Italy and Spain. T cells, B-cell-depleted T cells, or PBMCs provided the cDNA or gDNA that served as material.

Per the original data handling: Estimation of nucleated cell counts was performed using reference gene primer amplification. The method was immunoSEQ multiplex PCR; TCRdb's version includes in-frame clones alone and lacks a portion of them. D and trimming were read from the DNA, whereas the V and J calls and clone size are those reported in that table. The sample records fewer than 150,000 clones, approximately 86% being singletons. Trimming cost V 6 bases and J 3 bases, with 14 bases left between them. Germline CDR1 MDHEN, CDR2 SYDVKM. This CDR3 comprises 14 residues. The specimen was peripheral blood. This receptor was identified in a human donor in a cohort sampled during active COVID-19. The chain is built from TRBV28 and TRBJ1-1; perhaps TRBD1 as D (6 bases). CDR3 amino acids: CASSLGGPDTEAFF. The CDR3 region has the DNA TGTGCCAGCAGCCTGGGGGGGCCTGACACTGAAGCTTTCTTT.